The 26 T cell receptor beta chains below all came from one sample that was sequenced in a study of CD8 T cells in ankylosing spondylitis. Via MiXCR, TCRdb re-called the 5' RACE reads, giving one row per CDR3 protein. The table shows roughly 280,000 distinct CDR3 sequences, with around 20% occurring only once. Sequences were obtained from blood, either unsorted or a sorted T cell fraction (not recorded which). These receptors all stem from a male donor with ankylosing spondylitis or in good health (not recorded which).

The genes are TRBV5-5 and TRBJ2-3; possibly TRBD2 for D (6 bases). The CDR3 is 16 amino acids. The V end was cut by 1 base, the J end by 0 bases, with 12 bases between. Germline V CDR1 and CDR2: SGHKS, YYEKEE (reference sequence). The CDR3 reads CASSLYLAASTDTQYF. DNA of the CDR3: TGTGCCAGCAGCTTGTATTTAGCGGCTAGCACAGATACGCAGTATTTT.

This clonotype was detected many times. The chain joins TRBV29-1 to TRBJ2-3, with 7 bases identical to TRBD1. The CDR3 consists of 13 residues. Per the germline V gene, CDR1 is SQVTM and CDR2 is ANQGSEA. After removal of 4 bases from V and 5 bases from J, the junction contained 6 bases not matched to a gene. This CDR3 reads CSVGQGVGDTQYF. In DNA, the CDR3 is TGCAGCGTTGGTCAGGGGGTCGGAGATACGCAGTATTTT.

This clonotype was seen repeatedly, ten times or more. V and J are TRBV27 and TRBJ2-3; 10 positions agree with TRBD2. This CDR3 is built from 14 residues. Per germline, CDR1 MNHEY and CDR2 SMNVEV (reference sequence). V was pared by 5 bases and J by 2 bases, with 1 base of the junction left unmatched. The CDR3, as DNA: TGTGCCAGCAGTAGCGGGAGGGCCACAGATACGCAGTATTTT. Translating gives CASSSGRATDTQYF.

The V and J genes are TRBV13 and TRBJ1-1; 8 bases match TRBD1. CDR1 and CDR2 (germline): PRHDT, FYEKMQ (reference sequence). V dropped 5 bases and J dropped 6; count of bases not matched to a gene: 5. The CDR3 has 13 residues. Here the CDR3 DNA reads TGTGCCAGCAGCCGAATACAGGGGGCTGAAGCTTTCTTT. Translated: CASSRIQGAEAFF.

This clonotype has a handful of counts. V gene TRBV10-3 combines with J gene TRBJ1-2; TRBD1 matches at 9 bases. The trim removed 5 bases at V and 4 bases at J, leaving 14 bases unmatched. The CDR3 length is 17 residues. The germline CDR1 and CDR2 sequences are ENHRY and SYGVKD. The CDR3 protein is CAISKSRTGEFGYGYTF. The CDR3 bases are TGTGCCATCAGTAAATCTCGGACAGGGGAGTTTGGCTATGGCTACACCTTC.

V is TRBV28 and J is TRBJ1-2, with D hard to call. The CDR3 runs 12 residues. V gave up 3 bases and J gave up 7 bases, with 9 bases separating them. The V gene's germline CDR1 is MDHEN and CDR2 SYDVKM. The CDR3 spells CASSLDKLGYTF. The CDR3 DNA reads TGTGCCAGCAGTTTGGATAAACTTGGCTACACCTTC.

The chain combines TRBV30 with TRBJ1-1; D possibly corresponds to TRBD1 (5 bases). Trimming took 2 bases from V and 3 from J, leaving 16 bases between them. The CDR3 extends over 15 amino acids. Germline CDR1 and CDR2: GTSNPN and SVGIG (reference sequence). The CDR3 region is CAWSSLGPLHTEAFF. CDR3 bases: TGTGCCTGGAGTTCCTTGGGACCCTTGCACACTGAAGCTTTCTTT.

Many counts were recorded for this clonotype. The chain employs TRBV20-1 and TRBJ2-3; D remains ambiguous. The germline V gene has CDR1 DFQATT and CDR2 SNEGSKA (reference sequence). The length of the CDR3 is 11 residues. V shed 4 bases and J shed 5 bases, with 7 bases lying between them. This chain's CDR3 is CSATHLDTQYF. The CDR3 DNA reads TGCAGTGCTACTCACCTAGATACGCAGTATTTT.

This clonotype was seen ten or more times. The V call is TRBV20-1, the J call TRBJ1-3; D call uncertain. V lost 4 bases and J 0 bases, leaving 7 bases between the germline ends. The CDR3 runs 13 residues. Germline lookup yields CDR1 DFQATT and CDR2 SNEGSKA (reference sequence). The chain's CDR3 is CSANRDSGNTIYF. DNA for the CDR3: TGCAGTGCTAACCGGGACTCTGGAAACACCATATATTTT.

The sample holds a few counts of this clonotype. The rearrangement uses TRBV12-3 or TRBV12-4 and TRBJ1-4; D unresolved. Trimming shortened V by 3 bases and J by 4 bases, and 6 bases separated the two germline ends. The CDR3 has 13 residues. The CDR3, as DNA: TGTGCCAGCAGTTTCCAGATTAATGAAAAACTGTTTTTT. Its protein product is CASSFQINEKLFF.

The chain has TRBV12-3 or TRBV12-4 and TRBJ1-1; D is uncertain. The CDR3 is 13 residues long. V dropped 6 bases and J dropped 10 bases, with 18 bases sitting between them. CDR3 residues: CASSYGQALGAFF. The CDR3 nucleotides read TGTGCCAGCAGCTATGGGCAAGCCCTGGGAGCTTTCTTT.

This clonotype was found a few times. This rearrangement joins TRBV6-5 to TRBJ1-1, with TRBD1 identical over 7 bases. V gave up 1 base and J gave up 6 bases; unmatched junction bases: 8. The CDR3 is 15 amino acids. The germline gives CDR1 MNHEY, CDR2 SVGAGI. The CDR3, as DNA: TGTGCCAGCAGTTACTGGCAGGGGGAGGGATCTGAAGCTTTCTTT. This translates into CASSYWQGEGSEAFF.

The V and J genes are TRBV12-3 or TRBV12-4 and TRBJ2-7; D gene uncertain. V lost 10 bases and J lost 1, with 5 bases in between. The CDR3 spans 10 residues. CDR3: CANTSYEQYV. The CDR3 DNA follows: TGTGCCAACACATCCTACGAGCAGTACGTC.

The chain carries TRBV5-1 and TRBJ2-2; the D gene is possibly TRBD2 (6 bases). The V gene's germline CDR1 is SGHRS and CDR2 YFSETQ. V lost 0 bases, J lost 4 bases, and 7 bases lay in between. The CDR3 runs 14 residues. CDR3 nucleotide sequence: TGCGCCAGCAGCTTGGACGGGAGCACCGGGGAGCTGTTTTTT. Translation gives CASSLDGSTGELFF.

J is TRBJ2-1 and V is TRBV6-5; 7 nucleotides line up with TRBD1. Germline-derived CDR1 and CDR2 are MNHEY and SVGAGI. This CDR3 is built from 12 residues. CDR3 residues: CATGTAYNEQFF. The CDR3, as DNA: TGTGCAACCGGGACAGCCTACAATGAGCAGTTCTTC.

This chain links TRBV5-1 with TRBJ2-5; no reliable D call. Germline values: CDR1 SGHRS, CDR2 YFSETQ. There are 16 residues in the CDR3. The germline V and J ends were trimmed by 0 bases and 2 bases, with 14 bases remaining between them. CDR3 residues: CASSLGRLADQETQYF. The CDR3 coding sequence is TGCGCCAGCAGCTTGGGTCGTCTGGCGGATCAAGAGACCCAGTACTTC.

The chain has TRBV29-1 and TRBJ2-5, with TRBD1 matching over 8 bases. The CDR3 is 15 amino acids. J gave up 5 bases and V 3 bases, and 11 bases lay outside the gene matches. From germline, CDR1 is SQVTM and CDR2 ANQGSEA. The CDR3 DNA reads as TGCAGCGTTGAGACGACAGGGGTTGTTGCGGAGACCCAGTACTTC. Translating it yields CSVETTGVVAETQYF.

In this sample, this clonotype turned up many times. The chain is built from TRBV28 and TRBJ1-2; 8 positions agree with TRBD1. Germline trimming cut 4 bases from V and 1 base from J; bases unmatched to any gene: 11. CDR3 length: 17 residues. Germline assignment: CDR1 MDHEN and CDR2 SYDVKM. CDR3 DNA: TGTGCCAGCAGTTCAAGGACAGGGCTGGTGGGTAACTATGGCTACACCTTC. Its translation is CASSSRTGLVGNYGYTF.

CDR3 residues: CASSFVGGLGNTIYF. The CDR3 DNA reads TGTGCCAGCAGTTTCGTCGGGGGGCTGGGAAACACCATATATTTT. The V and J genes are TRBV12-3 or TRBV12-4 and TRBJ1-3; maybe TRBD1 (6 bases). Trimming shortened V by 3 bases and J by 4 bases, and 13 bases separated the two germline ends. The CDR3 is 15 residues long.

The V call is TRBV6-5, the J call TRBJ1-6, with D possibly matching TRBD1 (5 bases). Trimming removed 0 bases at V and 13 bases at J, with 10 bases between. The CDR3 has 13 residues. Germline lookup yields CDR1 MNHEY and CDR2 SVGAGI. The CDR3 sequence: CASSYSRGVPLHF. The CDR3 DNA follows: TGTGCCAGCAGTTACTCGCGAGGGGTCCCCCTCCACTTT.

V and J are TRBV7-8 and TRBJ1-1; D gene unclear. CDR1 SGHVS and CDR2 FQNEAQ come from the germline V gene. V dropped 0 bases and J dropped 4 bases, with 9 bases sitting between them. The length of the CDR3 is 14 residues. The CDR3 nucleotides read TGTGCCAGCAGCTTAGCCGGGTCGGGCACTGAAGCTTTCTTT. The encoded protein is CASSLAGSGTEAFF. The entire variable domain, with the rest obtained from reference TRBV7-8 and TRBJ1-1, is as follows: GAGVSQSPRYKVAKRGQDVALRCDPISGHVSLFWYQQALGQGPEFLTYFQNEAQLDKSGLPSDRFFAERPEGSVSTLKIQRTQQEDSAVYLCASSLAGSGTEAFFGQGTRLTVV.

CDR3 DNA: TGTGCCAGCAGTTGGCTAGCGGGAGTCGTGACCGGGGAGCTGTTTTTT. Encoded protein: CASSWLAGVVTGELFF. J is TRBJ2-2 and V is TRBV27; 10 nucleotides match TRBD2. Unmatched junction bases numbered 7, after V lost 4 bases and J lost 5 bases. The CDR3 has 16 amino acids. Germline-derived CDR1 and CDR2 are MNHEY and SMNVEV (reference sequence).

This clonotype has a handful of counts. CDR3 DNA sequence: TGTGCCAGCTCACCAAATCCTGGGAACATTCAGTACTTC. This sequence encodes CASSPNPGNIQYF. V is TRBV18 and J is TRBJ2-4; no clear D gene. The CDR3 length is 13 residues. V was cut by 2 bases and J by 7 bases, with 9 bases left in between. Germline V CDR1 and CDR2: KGHSH, LQKENI.

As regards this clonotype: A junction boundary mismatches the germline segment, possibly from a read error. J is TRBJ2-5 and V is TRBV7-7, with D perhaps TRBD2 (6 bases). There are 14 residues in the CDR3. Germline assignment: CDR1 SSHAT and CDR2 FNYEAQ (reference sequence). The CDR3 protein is CASSPSGPQETQYF. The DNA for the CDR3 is TGTGCTAGCAGTCCCAGCGGGCCTCAAGAGACCCAGTACTTC.

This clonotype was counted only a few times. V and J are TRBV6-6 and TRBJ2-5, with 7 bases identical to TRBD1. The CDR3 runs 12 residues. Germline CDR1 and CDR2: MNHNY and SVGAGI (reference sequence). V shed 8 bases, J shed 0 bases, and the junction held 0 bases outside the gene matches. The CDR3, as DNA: TGTGCCAGCGGACAGGACCAAGAGACCCAGTACTTC. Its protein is CASGQDQETQYF.

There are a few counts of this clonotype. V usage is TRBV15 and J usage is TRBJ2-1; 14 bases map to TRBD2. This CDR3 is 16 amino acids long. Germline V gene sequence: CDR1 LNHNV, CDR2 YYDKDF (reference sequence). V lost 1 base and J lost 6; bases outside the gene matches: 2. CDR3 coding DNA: TGTGCCACCAGCAGAGGGGGACTAGCGGGAGTCAATGAGCAGTTCTTC. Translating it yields CATSRGGLAGVNEQFF.